The clone carrying this T cell receptor beta chain was seen many times. The data originate from a study of early T cells in non-severe SARS-CoV-2 infection. Study overall: Bulk RNA taken from unsorted whole blood was sequenced, leaving chains unpaired.

MiXCR was run by TCRdb on the 5' RACE reads, yielding one entry per CDR3 protein. The table lists over 35,000 distinct CDR3 sequences, about 6% of them singletons. The clonotype was recovered from an adult who was a healthcare worker with PCR-confirmed SARS-CoV-2 infection or an uninfected control (not recorded which). The specimen comprised whole blood, sampled at baseline.

The DNA of the CDR3 is TGCAGTGCTAGCCTAGCCTACGAGCAGTACTTC. Residues: CSASLAYEQYF. The chain is built from TRBV20-1 and TRBJ2-7; D unresolved. The V end was cut by 3 bases, the J end by 2 bases, with 5 bases between. This CDR3 has 11 amino acids. CDR1 is DFQATT and CDR2 is SNEGSKA in the germline V gene (reference sequence).